This T cell receptor beta chain came from a study of T cell responses to AZD1222 COVID-19 vaccine (dated by TCRdb to about 2021). Notes on the research overall: AZD1222 recipients with second doses at about 4 weeks or about 12 weeks were pooled, because spike-specific TCR depth and breadth did not differ between schedules. Trial participants were enrolled by age into subgroups of 18-55, 56-69 and 70-plus years, and 148, 28 and 57 TCR-sequenced participants, respectively, were included in these subgroups. A total of just over 230 trial participants underwent TCR sequencing, of whom about 210 had received two doses of AZD1222 and 26 had received two doses of the MenACWY control vaccine. Overall results and qualifications from the work: Only six or seven AZD1222 recipients were SARS-CoV-2 seropositive at baseline, limiting conclusions about previously exposed vaccinees. Because no day 14 peak-response samples were available, the repertoires could be characterized only after the peak T cell response. Vaccine-associated CD4 TCRs spanned the whole spike protein, with dominant responses in regions 160-218 and 743-854. The 56-69-year group was small, and its depth increase did not reach significance, likely because of low power. Participants were mostly white British and included more females than males, and it was suggested by the authors that clonal diversity may have been underestimated. A significant rise in spike-specific TCR breadth and depth was observed after two AZD1222 doses relative to day 0 and relative to MenACWY recipients. Reportedly, almost half of the unique spike-specific TCRs recognized epitopes lying outside the regions that are mutated in the B.1.351 and B.1.1.7 variants.

This specimen's time point label, per the study, means: baseline before first vaccination. The vaccinee samples were drawn from two UK trials, COV001 and COV002, one of which was a single-blind randomized controlled phase 2/3 trial testing AZD1222 (ChAdOx1 nCoV-19) in healthy adults. For TCRbeta chain sequencing, PBMC samples from trial participants were taken at day 0 and at day 28 after the second dose. On this clone itself: Its antigen has not been determined. No much larger clone exists at a distance of one base, and base qualities are not known.

Trimming accounts for 0 bases at V and 1 base at J, while the number of junction bases matched to no gene is 8. The germline V gene encodes CDR1 SEHNR and CDR2 FQNEAQ (reference sequence). The CDR3 holds 19 amino acids from the cysteine to the phenylalanine. The sequence is cut down to CDR3 DNA, 57 bases in frame from base 1. The CDR3 regions of human TCRbeta chains were analyzed by immunosequencing. The paper's data handling went like this. Repertoire TCRs were matched against a reference library of SARS-CoV-2-specific TCRs generated with the MIRA antigen-specificity platform. Breadth was defined as the fraction of unique TCRs that were SARS-CoV-2-associated, and depth was defined as the fraction of total T cells that were SARS-CoV-2-associated. Each spike-specific TCR was assigned to its reactive spike region and to a CD4 or CD8 class using the MIRA data. Log10-transformed breadth and depth values were compared by one-way ANOVA with Sidak's multiple comparisons tests. The table was pulled from immuneACCESS by TCRdb, which kept in-frame rearrangements only. Such tables lose some clones; where checked, under half of the loss comes from unresolved V genes, and the rest has no known cause. Clonal size and the V and J genes are those of that table, whereas D and trimming came from the DNA. This sample is represented by around 150,000 clones; 90% of them were singletons. The top ten clonotypes cover 3.4% of the sample.

The chain was built from TRBV7-9 and TRBJ2-5; TRBD2 matches 13 bases in the middle. The sample was peripheral blood, taken on day 0 of AZD1222 vaccination. This TCR came from an adult in good health. The CDR3 region reads CASSLAWRTSGGTQETQYF. The DNA sequence is as follows: TGTGCCAGCAGCTTAGCGTGGAGGACTAGCGGGGGCACCCAAGAGACCCAGTACTTC.